Listed below are T cell receptor beta chains from one sample, sequenced in a study of monozygotic twins with inflammatory bowel disease. One entry per CDR3 protein, without DNA, is what TCRdb gives after re-calling the 5' RACE reads. The sample shows just over 300,000 distinct CDR3 sequences, and 5.6% sits with its ten largest clones. The sequenced material came from blood. The origin of the receptors is a human donor with ulcerative colitis or Crohn's disease, or a healthy co-twin of an affected twin (not recorded which). Both conserved end residues are part of each CDR3.

cdr3_aa: CASSPSRGNGYTF
v_call: TRBV14
j_call: TRBJ1-2

cdr3_aa: CASRINTGELFF
v_call: TRBV2
j_call: TRBJ2-2

cdr3_aa: CASSPQDNSYEQYF
v_call: TRBV18
j_call: TRBJ2-7

cdr3_aa: CASSYGPSTDTQYF
v_call: TRBV6-5
j_call: TRBJ2-3

cdr3_aa: CASSYSGGDYGYTF
v_call: TRBV6-6
j_call: TRBJ1-2

cdr3_aa: CASIISLTGTEAFF
v_call: TRBV19
j_call: TRBJ1-1

cdr3_aa: CASSSGLVNTDTQYF
v_call: TRBV7-3
j_call: TRBJ2-3

cdr3_aa: CASSQEGQGAFEQYF
v_call: TRBV3-1
j_call: TRBJ2-7

cdr3_aa: CAYLGGGRTEAFF
v_call: TRBV30
j_call: TRBJ1-1

cdr3_aa: CASSVASTGPNIQYF
v_call: TRBV9
j_call: TRBJ2-4

cdr3_aa: CASSSLTRWEYTEAFF
v_call: TRBV5-6
j_call: TRBJ1-1

cdr3_aa: CASSLLTDSYEQYF
v_call: TRBV7-8
j_call: TRBJ2-7

cdr3_aa: CASSPTPGAYTDEKLFF
v_call: TRBV11-2
j_call: TRBJ1-4

cdr3_aa: CASSRRGAPLSTDTQYF
v_call: TRBV19
j_call: TRBJ2-3

cdr3_aa: CASTLRGEATNEKLFF
v_call: TRBV2
j_call: TRBJ1-4

cdr3_aa: CASSPLLRGLNTGELFF
v_call: TRBV4-3
j_call: TRBJ2-2

cdr3_aa: CASSHAGQGVTYEQYF
v_call: TRBV14
j_call: TRBJ2-7

cdr3_aa: CASSQEGQANTGELFF
v_call: TRBV3-1
j_call: TRBJ2-2

cdr3_aa: CASSLRLGISTGELFF
v_call: TRBV7-2
j_call: TRBJ2-2

cdr3_aa: CASSPLEETQYF
v_call: TRBV18
j_call: TRBJ2-5

cdr3_aa: CASTPVGSGSLDTQYF
v_call: TRBV28
j_call: TRBJ2-3

cdr3_aa: CASSLGTGTSNQPQHF
v_call: TRBV7-9
j_call: TRBJ1-5

cdr3_aa: CASSPPHGSTGELFF
v_call: TRBV7-2
j_call: TRBJ2-2

cdr3_aa: CATSDLADPDETQYF
v_call: TRBV24-1
j_call: TRBJ2-5

cdr3_aa: CATRRSNYGYTF
v_call: TRBV28
j_call: TRBJ1-2

cdr3_aa: CASQQGATDQETQYF
v_call: TRBV5-1
j_call: TRBJ2-5

cdr3_aa: CASSPELTGGNPFF
v_call: TRBV18
j_call: TRBJ1-1

cdr3_aa: CASTLGGTQYF
v_call: TRBV25-1
j_call: TRBJ2-5